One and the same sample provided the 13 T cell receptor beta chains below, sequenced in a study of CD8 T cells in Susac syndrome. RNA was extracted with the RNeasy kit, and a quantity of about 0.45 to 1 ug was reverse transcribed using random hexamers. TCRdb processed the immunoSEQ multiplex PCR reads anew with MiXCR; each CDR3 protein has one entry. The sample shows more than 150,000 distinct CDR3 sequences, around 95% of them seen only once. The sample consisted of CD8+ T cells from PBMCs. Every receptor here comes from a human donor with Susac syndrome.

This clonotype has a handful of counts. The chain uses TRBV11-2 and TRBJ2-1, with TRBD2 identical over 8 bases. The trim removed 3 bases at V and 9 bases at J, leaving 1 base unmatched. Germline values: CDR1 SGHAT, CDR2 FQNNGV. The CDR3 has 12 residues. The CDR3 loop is CASSFGGGEQFF. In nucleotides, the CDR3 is TGTGCCAGCAGCTTCGGGGGGGGTGAGCAGTTCTTC.

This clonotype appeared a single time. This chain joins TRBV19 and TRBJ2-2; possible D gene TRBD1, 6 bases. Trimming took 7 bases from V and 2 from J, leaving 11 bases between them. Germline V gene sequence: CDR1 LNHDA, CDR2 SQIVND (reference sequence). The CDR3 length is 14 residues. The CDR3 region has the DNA TGTGCCAGTAAGGGGGAGTTAAACACCGGGGAGCTGTTTTTT. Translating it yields CASKGELNTGELFF. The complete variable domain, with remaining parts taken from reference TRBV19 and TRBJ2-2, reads DGGITQSPKYLFRKEGQNVTLSCEQNLNHDAMYWYRQDPGQGLRLIYYSQIVNDFQKGDIAEGYSVSREKKESFPLTVTSAQKNPTAFYLCASKGELNTGELFFGEGSRLTVL.

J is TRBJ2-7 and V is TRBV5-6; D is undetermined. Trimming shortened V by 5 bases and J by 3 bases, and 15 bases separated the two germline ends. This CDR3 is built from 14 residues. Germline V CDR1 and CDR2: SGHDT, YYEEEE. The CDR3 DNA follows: TGTGCCAGCAGTCAATACCCTCTACGCTACGAGCAGTACTTC. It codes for CASSQYPLRYEQYF.

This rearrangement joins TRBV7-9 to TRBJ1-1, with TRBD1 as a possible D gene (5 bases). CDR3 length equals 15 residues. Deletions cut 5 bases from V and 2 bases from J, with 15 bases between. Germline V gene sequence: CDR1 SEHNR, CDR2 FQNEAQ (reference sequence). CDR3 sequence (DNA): TGTGCCAGCAGCAGGGTCTCAGGGATCAACACTGAAGCTTTCTTT. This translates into CASSRVSGINTEAFF.

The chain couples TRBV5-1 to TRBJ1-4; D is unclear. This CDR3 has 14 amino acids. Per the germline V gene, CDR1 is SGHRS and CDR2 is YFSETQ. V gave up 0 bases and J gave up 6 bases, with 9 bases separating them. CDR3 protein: CASSLGGVDEKLFF. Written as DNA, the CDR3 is TGCGCCAGCAGCTTGGGCGGGGTCGATGAAAAACTGTTTTTT.

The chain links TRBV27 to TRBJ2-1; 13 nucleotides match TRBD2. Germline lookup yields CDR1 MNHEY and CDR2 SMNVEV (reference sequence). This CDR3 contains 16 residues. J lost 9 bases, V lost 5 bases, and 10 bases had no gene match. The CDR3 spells CASSPTSGGARGEQFF. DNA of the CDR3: TGTGCCAGCAGTCCCACTAGCGGGGGGGCCAGGGGTGAGCAGTTCTTC.

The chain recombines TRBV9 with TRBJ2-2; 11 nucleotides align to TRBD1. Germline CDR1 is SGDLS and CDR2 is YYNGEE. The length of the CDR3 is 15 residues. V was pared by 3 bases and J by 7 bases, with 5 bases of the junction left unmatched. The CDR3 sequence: CASSERTGGSGELFF. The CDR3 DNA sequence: TGTGCCAGCAGCGAAAGGACAGGGGGCAGCGGGGAGCTGTTTTTT.

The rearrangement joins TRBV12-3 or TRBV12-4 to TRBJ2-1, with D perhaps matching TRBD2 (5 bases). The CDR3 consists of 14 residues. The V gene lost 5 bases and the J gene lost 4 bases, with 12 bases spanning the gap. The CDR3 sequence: CASSPNGEYNEQFF. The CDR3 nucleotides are TGTGCCAGCAGTCCCAACGGGGAGTACAATGAGCAGTTCTTC.

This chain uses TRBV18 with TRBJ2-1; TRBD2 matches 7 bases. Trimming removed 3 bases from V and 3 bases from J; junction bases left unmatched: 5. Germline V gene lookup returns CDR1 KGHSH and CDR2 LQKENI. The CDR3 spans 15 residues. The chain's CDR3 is CASSPLASGYNEQFF. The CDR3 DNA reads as TGTGCCAGCTCACCCCTGGCTAGCGGCTACAATGAGCAGTTCTTC.

CDR3 DNA sequence: TGCAGCGTCCAGGATAGTGGGGGGCACTATGGCTACACCTTC. As protein: CSVQDSGGHYGYTF. The chain has TRBV29-1 and TRBJ1-2; tentative D call: TRBD1 (6 bases). CDR1 and CDR2 from the germline V gene are SQVTM and ANQGSEA. CDR3 length equals 14 residues. V was cut by 6 bases and J by 3 bases, with 17 bases left in between.

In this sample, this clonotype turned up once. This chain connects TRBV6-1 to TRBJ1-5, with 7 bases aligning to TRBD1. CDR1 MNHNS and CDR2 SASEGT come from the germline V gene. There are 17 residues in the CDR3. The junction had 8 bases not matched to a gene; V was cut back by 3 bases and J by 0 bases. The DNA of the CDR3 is TGTGCCAGCAGTGATCCGACAGGGCTCTATAGCAATCAGCCCCAGCATTTT. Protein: CASSDPTGLYSNQPQHF.

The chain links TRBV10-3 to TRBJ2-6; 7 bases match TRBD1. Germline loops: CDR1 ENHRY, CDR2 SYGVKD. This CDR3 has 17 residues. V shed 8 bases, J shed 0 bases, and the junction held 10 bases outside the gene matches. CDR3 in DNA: TGTGCCATCCGCCTGGACAGGACACCCTCTGGGGCCAACGTCCTGACTTTC. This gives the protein CAIRLDRTPSGANVLTF.

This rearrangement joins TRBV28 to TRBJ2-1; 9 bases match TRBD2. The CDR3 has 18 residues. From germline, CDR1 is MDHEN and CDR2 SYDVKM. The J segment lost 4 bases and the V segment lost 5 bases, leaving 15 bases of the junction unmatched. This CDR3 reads CASSPPTSGSFYYNEQFF. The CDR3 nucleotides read TGTGCCAGCAGTCCCCCGACTAGCGGATCATTTTATTACAATGAGCAGTTCTTC. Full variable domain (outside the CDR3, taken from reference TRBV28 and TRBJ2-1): DVKVTQSSRYLVKRTGEKVFLECVQDMDHENMFWYRQDPGLGLRLIYFSYDVKMKEKGDIPEGYSVSREKKERFSLILESASTNQTSMYLCASSPPTSGSFYYNEQFFGPGTRLTVL.